One and the same sample provided the 11 T cell receptor beta chains below, sequenced in a study of cytomegalovirus exposure and HLA in healthy donors. The protocol was immunoSEQ multiplex PCR, while the TCRdb copy is restricted to in-frame clones and leaves out a portion. The sample lists over 100,000 clones; over 75% were seen once. The sample comprised PBMCs. Every receptor here comes from a woman between 18 and 29 years old in good health and CMV-seropositive.

This chain connects TRBV9 to TRBJ2-7; the match to TRBD1 covers 9 bases. V was pared by 4 bases and J by 6 bases, with 14 bases of the junction left unmatched. The germline V gene encodes CDR1 SGDLS and CDR2 YYNGEE. This CDR3 region has 16 residues. The CDR3 DNA is TGTGCCAGCAGCCCTCGAGAGGGGACAGGGTTCTCCGAGCAGTACTTC. This gives the protein CASSPREGTGFSEQYF. The full variable domain, rest sourced from reference TRBV9 and TRBJ2-7, is DSGVTQTPKHLITATGQRVTLRCSPRSGDLSVYWYQQSLDQGLQFLIQYYNGEERAKGNILERFSAQQFPDLHSELNLSSLELGDSALYFCASSPREGTGFSEQYFGPGTRLTVT.

The gene calls are TRBV19 and TRBJ1-1, with 8 bases fitting TRBD1. The germline V gene has CDR1 LNHDA and CDR2 SQIVND (reference sequence). The CDR3 loop spans 13 amino acids. Germline trimming cut 6 bases from V and 4 bases from J; bases unmatched to any gene: 4. CDR3 coding DNA: TGTGCCAGTAGAGGACAGGGTTTCACTGAAGCTTTCTTT. This sequence encodes CASRGQGFTEAFF. Full variable domain (outside the CDR3, taken from reference TRBV19 and TRBJ1-1): DGGITQSPKYLFRKEGQNVTLSCEQNLNHDAMYWYRQDPGQGLRLIYYSQIVNDFQKGDIAEGYSVSREKKESFPLTVTSAQKNPTAFYLCASRGQGFTEAFFGQGTRLTVV.

This chain links TRBV18 with TRBJ2-1; D is possibly TRBD1 (5 bases). The CDR3 sequence is 13 residues long. CDR1 and CDR2 from the germline V gene are KGHSH and LQKENI. With 3 bases removed from V and 4 bases from J, the gap between germline ends came to 7 bases. The DNA of the CDR3 is TGTGCCAGCTCACCGACAGATTACAATGAGCAGTTCTTC. Encoded protein: CASSPTDYNEQFF.

Turning to this clone: The same CDR3 also results from other DNA sequences found in this sample. This chain joins TRBV5-1 and TRBJ2-7; D might be TRBD1 (6 bases). The length of the CDR3 is 14 residues. V was clipped by 1 base and J by 0 bases, with 8 bases between them. Looked up from germline, CDR1 is SGHRS and CDR2 is YFSETQ. The CDR3 DNA sequence: TGCGCCAGCAGCTTGCAGGGGAGCTCCTACGAGCAGTACTTC. Translation: CASSLQGSSYEQYF. Drawing the rest from reference TRBV5-1 and TRBJ2-7, the complete variable domain is KAGVTQTPRYLIKTRGQQVTLSCSPISGHRSVSWYQQTPGQGLQFLFEYFSETQRNKGNFPGRFSGRQFSNSRSEMNVSTLELGDSALYLCASSLQGSSYEQYFGPGTRLTVT.

The chain has TRBV5-6 and TRBJ2-3; 9 positions match TRBD1. CDR3 size: 16 residues. The V gene end was trimmed by 1 base and the J gene end by 2 bases; junction bases not matched to a gene: 5. Germline V lookup: CDR1 SGHDT, CDR2 YYEEEE. This chain's CDR3 is CASSLWGQGYTDTQYF. CDR3 nucleotides: TGTGCCAGCAGCTTGTGGGGACAGGGATACACAGATACGCAGTATTTT. Looking up the rest from reference TRBV5-6 and TRBJ2-3 gives the full variable domain: DAGVTQSPTHLIKTRGQQVTLRCSPKSGHDTVSWYQQALGQGPQFIFQYYEEEERQRGNFPDRFSGHQFPNYSSELNVNALLLGDSALYLCASSLWGQGYTDTQYFGPGTRLTVL.

The chain's CDR3 is CASSPGTANTEAFF. Here the CDR3 DNA reads TGCGCCAGCAGCCCAGGGACAGCAAACACTGAAGCTTTCTTT. The V gene is TRBV5-1, the J gene TRBJ1-1; 7 bases align to TRBD1. CDR3 length: 14 amino acids. From germline, CDR1 is SGHRS and CDR2 YFSETQ. V lost 4 bases to trimming and J lost 2 bases; unmatched junction nucleotides: 5.

The chain links TRBV2 to TRBJ2-1; 9 bases are shared with TRBD2. The V and J ends lost 7 bases and 5 bases, in that order; junction bases with no gene match: 9. The CDR3 is 15 amino acids. CDR1 is SNHLY, CDR2 FYNNEI, per germline. In DNA, the CDR3 is TGTGCCAGCAAATTAGCGGGGGTTCCACACAATGAGCAGTTCTTC. This encodes CASKLAGVPHNEQFF.

The chain couples TRBV10-2 to TRBJ2-5, with TRBD2 matching over 8 bases. Germline V gene lookup returns CDR1 WSHSY and CDR2 SAAADI. The CDR3 is 14 amino acids. Trimming cost V 4 bases and J 1 base; bases outside gene matches: 2. The CDR3 loop is CASSGGLAQETQYF. The CDR3 nucleotides are TGCGCCAGCAGTGGAGGACTAGCCCAAGAGACCCAGTACTTC.

The chain joins TRBV7-2 to TRBJ2-3; D ambiguous. CDR1 SGHTA and CDR2 FQGNSA come from the germline V gene. Trimming pared 1 base from V and 6 bases from J, leaving 14 bases between. This CDR3 region has 15 residues. CDR3 bases: TGTGCCAGCAGCTTAGATAGCCCTTCCGCGGATACGCAGTATTTT. This gives the protein CASSLDSPSADTQYF.

This chain joins TRBV6-1 and TRBJ2-3, with D possibly matching TRBD1 (6 bases). This CDR3 region has 15 residues. The germline V gene has CDR1 MNHNS and CDR2 SASEGT. Trimming removed 3 bases from V and 0 bases from J, with 10 bases in between. In DNA, the CDR3 is TGTGCCAGCAGTGATTGGGGGCCTAGCACAGATACGCAGTATTTT. This gives the protein CASSDWGPSTDTQYF.

The rearrangement joins TRBV19 to TRBJ2-7, with TRBD1 matching 7 bases. V shed 4 bases, J shed 0 bases, and the junction held 6 bases outside the gene matches. CDR1 LNHDA and CDR2 SQIVND come from the germline V gene (reference sequence). CDR3 size: 15 residues. The CDR3 here is CASSTTGTASYEQYF. CDR3 sequence (DNA): TGTGCCAGTAGTACGACCGGGACAGCCTCCTACGAGCAGTACTTC. The whole variable domain, remainder taken from reference TRBV19 and TRBJ2-7, is DGGITQSPKYLFRKEGQNVTLSCEQNLNHDAMYWYRQDPGQGLRLIYYSQIVNDFQKGDIAEGYSVSREKKESFPLTVTSAQKNPTAFYLCASSTTGTASYEQYFGPGTRLTVT.